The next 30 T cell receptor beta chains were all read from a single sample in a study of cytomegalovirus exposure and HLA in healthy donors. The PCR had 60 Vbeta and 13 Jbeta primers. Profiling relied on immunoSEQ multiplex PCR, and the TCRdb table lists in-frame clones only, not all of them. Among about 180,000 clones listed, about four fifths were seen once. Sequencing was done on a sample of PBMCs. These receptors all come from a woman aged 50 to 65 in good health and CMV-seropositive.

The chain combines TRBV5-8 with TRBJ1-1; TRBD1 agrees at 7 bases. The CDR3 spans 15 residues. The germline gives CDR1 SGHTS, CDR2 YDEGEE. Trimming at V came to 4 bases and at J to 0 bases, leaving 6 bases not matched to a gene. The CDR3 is CASSTGRGMNTEAFF. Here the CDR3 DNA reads TGTGCCAGCAGCACGGGCAGGGGGATGAACACTGAAGCTTTCTTT.

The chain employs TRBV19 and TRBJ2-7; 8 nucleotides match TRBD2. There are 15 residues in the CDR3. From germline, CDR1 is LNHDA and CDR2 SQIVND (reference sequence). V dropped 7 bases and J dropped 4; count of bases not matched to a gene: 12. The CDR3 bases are TGTGCCAGTACCTCACGGGGGGGATTAGAATACGAGCAGTACTTC. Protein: CASTSRGGLEYEQYF.

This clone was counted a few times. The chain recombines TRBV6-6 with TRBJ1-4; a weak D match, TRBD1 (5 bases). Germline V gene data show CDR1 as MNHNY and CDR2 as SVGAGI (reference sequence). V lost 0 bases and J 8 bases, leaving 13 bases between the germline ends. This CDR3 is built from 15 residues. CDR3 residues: CASSYSRGAKEKLFF. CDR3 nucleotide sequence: TGTGCCAGCAGTTACTCTAGGGGCGCAAAGGAAAAACTGTTTTTT.

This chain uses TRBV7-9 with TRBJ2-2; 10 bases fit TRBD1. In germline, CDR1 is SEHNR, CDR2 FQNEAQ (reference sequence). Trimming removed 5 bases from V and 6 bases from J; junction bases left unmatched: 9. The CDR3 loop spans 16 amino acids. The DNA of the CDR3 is TGTGCCAGCAGCCATCCGGGACAGGGGAAGGCCGGGGAGCTGTTTTTT. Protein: CASSHPGQGKAGELFF.

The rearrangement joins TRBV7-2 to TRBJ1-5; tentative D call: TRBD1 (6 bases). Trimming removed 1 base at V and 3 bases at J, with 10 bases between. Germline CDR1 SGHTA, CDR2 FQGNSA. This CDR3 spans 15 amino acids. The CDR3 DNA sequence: TGTGCCAGCAGCTTAGAACAGGGCTTCAATCAGCCCCAGCATTTT. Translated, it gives CASSLEQGFNQPQHF.

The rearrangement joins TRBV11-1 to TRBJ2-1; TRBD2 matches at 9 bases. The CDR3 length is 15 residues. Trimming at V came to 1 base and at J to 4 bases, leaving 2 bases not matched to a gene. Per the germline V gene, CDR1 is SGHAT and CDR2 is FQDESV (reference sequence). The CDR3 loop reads CASSLGLAGYNEQFF. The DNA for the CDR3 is TGTGCCAGCAGCTTAGGTCTAGCGGGGTACAATGAGCAGTTCTTC.

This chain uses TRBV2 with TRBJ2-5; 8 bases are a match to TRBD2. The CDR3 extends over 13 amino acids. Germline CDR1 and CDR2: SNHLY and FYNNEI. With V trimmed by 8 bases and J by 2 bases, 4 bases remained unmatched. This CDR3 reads CASPGGTQETQYF. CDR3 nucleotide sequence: TGTGCCAGCCCGGGGGGGACTCAAGAGACCCAGTACTTC.

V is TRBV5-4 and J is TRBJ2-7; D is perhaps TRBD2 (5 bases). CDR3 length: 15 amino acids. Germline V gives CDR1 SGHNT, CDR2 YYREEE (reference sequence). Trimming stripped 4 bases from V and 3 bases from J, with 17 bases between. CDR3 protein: CASSPERMGSYEQYF. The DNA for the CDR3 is TGTGCCAGCAGCCCCGAAAGGATGGGGAGCTACGAGCAGTACTTC.

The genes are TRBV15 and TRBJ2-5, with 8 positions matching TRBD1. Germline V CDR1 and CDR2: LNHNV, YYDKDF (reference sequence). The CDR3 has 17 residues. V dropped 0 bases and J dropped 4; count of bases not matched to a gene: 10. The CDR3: CATSREQGVRVGETQYF. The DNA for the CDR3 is TGTGCCACCAGCAGAGAACAGGGGGTTAGGGTTGGAGAGACCCAGTACTTC.

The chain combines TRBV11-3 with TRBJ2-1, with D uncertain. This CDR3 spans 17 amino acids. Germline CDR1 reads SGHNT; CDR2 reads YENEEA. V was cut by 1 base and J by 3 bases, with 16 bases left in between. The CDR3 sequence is CASSLGSARPGYNEQFF. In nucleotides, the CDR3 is TGTGCCAGCAGCTTAGGGTCGGCTCGGCCGGGCTACAATGAGCAGTTCTTC.

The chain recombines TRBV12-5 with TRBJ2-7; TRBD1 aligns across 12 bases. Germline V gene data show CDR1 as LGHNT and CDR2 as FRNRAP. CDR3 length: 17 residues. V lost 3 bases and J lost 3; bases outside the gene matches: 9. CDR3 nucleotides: TGTGCTAGTGGTTTCCGGGACAGGGGGCGTCGGAACTACGAGCAGTACTTC. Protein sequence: CASGFRDRGRRNYEQYF.

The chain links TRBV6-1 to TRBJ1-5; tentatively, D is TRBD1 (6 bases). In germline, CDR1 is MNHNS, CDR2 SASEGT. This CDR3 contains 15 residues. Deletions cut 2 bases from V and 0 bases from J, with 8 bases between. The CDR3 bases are TGTGCCAGCAGTGAATCGGACAGTAGCAATCAGCCCCAGCATTTT. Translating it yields CASSESDSSNQPQHF.

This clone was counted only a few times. The CDR3 spells CASSEIREETQYF. CDR3 DNA sequence: TGCGCCAGCAGCGAGATCAGGGAAGAGACCCAGTACTTC. This rearrangement joins TRBV5-1 to TRBJ2-5; TRBD1 is a possible D gene (5 bases). Trimming pared 4 bases from V and 3 bases from J, leaving 10 bases between. The CDR3 consists of 13 residues. Germline V lookup: CDR1 SGHRS, CDR2 YFSETQ.

The CDR3 here is CASSFYRQNPPDTQYF. As DNA, the CDR3 is TGTGCCAGCAGCTTCTACAGGCAAAACCCTCCAGATACGCAGTATTTT. V and J are TRBV11-1 and TRBJ2-3, with D possibly matching TRBD1 (5 bases). The CDR3 has 16 residues. Trimming removed 3 bases at V and 4 bases at J, with 17 bases between. Germline V gene lookup returns CDR1 SGHAT and CDR2 FQDESV (reference sequence).

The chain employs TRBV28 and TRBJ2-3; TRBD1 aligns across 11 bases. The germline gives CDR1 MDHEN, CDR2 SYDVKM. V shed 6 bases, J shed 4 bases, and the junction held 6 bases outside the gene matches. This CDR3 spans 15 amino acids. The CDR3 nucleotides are TGTGCCAGCAGAACAAGGACAGGGGGCGCAGATACGCAGTATTTT. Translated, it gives CASRTRTGGADTQYF.

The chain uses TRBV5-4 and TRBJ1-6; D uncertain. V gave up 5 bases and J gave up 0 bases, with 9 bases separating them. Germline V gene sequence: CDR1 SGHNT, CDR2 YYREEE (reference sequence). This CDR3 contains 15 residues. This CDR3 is CASSPQSSYNSPLHF. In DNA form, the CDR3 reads TGTGCCAGCAGTCCACAGAGCTCCTATAATTCACCCCTCCACTTT.

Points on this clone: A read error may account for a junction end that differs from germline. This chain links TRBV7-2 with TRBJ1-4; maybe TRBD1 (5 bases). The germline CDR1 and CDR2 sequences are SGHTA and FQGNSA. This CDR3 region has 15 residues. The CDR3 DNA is TGTGCCAGCAGCCGTTGGGGTGGGGCTAACGAAAAACTGTTTTTT. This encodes CASSRWGGANEKLFF.

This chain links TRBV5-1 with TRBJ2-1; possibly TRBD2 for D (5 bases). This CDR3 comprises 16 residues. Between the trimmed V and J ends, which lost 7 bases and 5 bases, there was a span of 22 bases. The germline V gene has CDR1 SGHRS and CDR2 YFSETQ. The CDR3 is CASARINPGRDNEQFF. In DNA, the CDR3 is TGCGCCAGCGCACGGATCAACCCGGGGAGAGACAATGAGCAGTTCTTC.

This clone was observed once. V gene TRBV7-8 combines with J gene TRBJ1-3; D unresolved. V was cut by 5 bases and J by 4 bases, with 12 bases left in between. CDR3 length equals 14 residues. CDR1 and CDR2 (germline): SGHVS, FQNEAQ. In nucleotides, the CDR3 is TGTGCCAGCAGCGCCCGGGAAGCCGGAAACACCATATATTTT. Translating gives CASSAREAGNTIYF.

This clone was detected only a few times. The CDR3 DNA is TGTGCCAGCAGCCAACCTGGGGTGGCAGCGGGGTACGAGCAGTACTTC. This sequence encodes CASSQPGVAAGYEQYF. This sequence joins TRBV14 and TRBJ2-5, with 7 bases matching TRBD2. Near its end, the DNA agrees better with TRBJ2-7, so the J call may be wrong. Germline CDR1 is SGHDN and CDR2 is FVKESK. This CDR3 contains 16 residues.

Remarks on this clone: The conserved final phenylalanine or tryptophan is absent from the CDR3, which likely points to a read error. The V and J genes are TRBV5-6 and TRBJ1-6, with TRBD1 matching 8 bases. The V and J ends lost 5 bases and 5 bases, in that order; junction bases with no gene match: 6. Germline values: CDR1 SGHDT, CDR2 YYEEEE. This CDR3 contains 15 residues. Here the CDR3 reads CASRLGTGNNSPLHL. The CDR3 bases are TGTGCCAGCAGACTCGGGACAGGAAATAATTCACCCCTCCACCTT.

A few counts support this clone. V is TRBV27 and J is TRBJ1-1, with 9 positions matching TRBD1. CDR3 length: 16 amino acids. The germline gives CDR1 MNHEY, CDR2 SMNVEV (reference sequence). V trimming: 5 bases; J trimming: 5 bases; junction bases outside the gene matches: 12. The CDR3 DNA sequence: TGTGCCAGCAGTCCGTCATACAGGGGGCTATGGACTGAAGCTTTCTTT. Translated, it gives CASSPSYRGLWTEAFF.

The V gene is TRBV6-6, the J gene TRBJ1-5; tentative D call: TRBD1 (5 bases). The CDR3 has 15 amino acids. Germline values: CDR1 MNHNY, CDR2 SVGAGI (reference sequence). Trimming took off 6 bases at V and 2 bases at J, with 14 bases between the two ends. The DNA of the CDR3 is TGTGCCAGCAGACCAGGGAACTTGGGCAATCAGCCCCAGCATTTT. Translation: CASRPGNLGNQPQHF.

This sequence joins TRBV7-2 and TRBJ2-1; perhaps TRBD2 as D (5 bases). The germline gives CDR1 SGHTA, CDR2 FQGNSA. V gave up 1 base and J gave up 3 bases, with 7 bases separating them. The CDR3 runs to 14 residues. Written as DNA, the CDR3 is TGTGCCAGCAGCTTAGTAGAGGGCTACAATGAGCAGTTCTTC. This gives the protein CASSLVEGYNEQFF.

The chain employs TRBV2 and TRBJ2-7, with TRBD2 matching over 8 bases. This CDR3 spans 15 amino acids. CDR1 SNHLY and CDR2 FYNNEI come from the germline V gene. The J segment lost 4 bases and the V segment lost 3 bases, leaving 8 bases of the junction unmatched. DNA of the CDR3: TGTGCCAGCAGTGAGGGCGGGGGGTCTATTTACGAGCAGTACTTC. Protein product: CASSEGGGSIYEQYF.

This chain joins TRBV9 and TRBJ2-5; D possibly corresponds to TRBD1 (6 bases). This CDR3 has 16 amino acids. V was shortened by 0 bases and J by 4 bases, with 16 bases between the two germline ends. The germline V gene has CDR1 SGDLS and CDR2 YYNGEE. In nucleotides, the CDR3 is TGTGCCAGCAGCGTAGATCAGGGGTGGAAGGTAGAGACCCAGTACTTC. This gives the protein CASSVDQGWKVETQYF.

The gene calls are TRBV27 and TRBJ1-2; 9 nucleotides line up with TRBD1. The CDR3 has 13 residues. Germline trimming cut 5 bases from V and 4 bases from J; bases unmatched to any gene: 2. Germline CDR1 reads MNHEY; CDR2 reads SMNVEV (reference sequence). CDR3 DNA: TGTGCCAGCAGTACGGACAGGGGCTATGGCTACACCTTC. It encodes CASSTDRGYGYTF.

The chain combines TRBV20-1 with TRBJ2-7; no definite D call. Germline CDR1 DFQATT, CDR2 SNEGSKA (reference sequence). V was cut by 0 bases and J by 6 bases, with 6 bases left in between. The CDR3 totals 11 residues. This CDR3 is CSARDRAEQYF. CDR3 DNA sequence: TGCAGTGCTAGAGACCGAGCCGAGCAGTACTTC.

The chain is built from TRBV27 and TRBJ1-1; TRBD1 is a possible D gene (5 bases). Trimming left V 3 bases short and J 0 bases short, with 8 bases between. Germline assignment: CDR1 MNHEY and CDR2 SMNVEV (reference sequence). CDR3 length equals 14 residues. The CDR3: CASSLGLMNTEAFF. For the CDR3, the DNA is TGTGCCAGCAGTTTGGGGCTGATGAACACTGAAGCTTTCTTT.

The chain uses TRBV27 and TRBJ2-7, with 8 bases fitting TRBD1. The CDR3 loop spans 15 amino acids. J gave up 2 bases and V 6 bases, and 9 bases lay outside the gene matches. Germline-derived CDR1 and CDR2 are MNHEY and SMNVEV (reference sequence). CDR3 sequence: CASRFWTGLAYEQYF. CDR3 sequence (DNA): TGTGCCAGCAGATTCTGGACAGGGCTCGCCTACGAGCAGTACTTC.